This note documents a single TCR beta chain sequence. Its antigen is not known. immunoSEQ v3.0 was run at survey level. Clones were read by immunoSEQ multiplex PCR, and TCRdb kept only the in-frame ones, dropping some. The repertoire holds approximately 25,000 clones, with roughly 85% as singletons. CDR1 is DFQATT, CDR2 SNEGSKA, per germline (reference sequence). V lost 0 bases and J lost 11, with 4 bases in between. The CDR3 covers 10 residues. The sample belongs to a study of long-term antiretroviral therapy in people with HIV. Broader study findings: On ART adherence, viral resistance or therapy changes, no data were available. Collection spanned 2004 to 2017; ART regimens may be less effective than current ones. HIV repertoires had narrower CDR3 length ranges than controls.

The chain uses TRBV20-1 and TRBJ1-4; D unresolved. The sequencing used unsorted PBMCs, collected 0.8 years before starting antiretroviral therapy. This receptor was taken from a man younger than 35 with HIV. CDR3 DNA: TGCAGTGCTAGAGAGGGGAAACTGTTTTTT. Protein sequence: CSAREGKLFF.